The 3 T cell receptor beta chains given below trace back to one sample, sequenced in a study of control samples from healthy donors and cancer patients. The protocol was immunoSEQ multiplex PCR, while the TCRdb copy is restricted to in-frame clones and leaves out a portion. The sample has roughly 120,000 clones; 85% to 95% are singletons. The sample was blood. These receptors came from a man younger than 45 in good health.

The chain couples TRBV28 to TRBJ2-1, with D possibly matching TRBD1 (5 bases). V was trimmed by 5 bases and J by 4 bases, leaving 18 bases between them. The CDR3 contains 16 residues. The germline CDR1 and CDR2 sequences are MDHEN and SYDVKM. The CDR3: CASSPHPRTTYNEQFF. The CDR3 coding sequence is TGTGCCAGCAGTCCCCATCCCCGGACAACTTACAATGAGCAGTTCTTC.

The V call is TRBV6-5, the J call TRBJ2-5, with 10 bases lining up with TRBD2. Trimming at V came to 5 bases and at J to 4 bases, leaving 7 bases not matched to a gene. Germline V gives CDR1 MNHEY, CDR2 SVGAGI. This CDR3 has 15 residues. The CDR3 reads CASSPSGGASETQYF. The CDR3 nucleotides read TGTGCCAGCAGTCCAAGCGGGGGGGCCTCAGAGACCCAGTACTTC.

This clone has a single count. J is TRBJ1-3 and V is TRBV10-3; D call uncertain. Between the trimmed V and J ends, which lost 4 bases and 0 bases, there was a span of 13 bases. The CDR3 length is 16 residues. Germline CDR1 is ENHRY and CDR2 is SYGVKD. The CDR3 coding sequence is TGTGCCATCAGTGGTTCTACGGTACTCTCTGGAAACACCATATATTTT. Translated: CAISGSTVLSGNTIYF.